The clone carrying this T cell receptor beta chain was observed many times. TCRdb itself ran the reads through MiXCR, one entry per CDR3 protein. This sample has hundreds of thousands of distinct CDR3 sequences, with roughly 16% found just once. The entry originates in a study of T cell repertoires in cytomegalovirus infection. Study summary: Both CMV infection and a matching HLA type were indicated by public TCR beta signatures.

V shed 4 bases and J shed 4 bases, with 7 bases lying between them. Per germline, CDR1 SGHTA and CDR2 FQGNSA. The CDR3 sequence is 12 residues long. Sequenced: PBMCs. The chain employs TRBV7-2 and TRBJ1-2; maybe TRBD1 (6 bases). The clonotype originates from a human donor in good health (CMV status not recorded). Some clones in this sample may be carry-over from other donors' samples. CDR3 amino acids: CASSSGAYGYTF. The CDR3 bases are TGTGCCAGCAGCTCAGGGGCCTATGGCTACACCTTC.